The present entry profiles one T cell receptor (beta chain) with its context. What it binds is not known. Sequencing used immunoSEQ multiplex PCR; TCRdb keeps in-frame clones, though not all of them. The data contain fewer than 40,000 clones, more than 90% of them singletons. The data derive from a study of regulatory and conventional T cells in RAG deficiency. Whole-study results and caveats: Patient subsets had shorter CDR3s; Omenn Treg-Tconv overlap exceeded 85%.

Conventional CD4+ T cells were sorted from blood as CD25-low CD127-high cells. Germline V gives CDR1 SGHAT, CDR2 FQNNGV. The V end lost 6 bases, the J end lost 0 bases, and 12 bases lay between the germline ends. CDR3 length equals 15 residues. This sample was shared with a second study, whose subject was regulatory T cells. As that report states: Amplification used 52 TRBV primers and 13 TRBJ primers.

The chain joins TRBV11-2 to TRBJ2-4; weak D call: TRBD1 (6 bases). Sequencing was performed on CD25- CD4+ T cells sorted from blood. This clonotype was obtained from a human donor in good health. The CDR3 DNA is TGTGCCAGCAGGCGACAGGCTGTAGCCAAAAACATTCAGTACTTC. Its protein product is CASRRQAVAKNIQYF.